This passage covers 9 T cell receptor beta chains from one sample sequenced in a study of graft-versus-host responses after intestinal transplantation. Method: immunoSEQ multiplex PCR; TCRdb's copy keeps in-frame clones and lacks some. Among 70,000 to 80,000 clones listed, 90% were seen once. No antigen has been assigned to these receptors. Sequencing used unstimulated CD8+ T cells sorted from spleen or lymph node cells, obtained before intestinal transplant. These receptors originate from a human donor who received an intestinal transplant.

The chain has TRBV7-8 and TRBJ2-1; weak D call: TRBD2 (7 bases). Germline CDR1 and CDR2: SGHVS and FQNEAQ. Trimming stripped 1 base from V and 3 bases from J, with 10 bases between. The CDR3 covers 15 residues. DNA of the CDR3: TGTGCCAGCAGCTTAGGGGGGGGCCACTACAATGAGCAGTTCTTC. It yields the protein CASSLGGGHYNEQFF.

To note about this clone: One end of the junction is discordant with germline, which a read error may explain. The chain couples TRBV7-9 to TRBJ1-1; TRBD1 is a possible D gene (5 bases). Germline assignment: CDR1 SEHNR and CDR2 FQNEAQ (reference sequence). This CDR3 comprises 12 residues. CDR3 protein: CASCLAGGEAFF. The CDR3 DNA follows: TGTGCCAGCTGCTTGGCGGGGGGGGAAGCTTTCTTT.

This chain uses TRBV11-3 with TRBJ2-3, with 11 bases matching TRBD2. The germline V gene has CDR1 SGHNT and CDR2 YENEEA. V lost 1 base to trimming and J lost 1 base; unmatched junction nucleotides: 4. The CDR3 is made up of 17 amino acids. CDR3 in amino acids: CASSLGDSGGGTDTQYF. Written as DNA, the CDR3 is TGTGCCAGCAGCTTAGGAGATAGCGGGGGGGGCACAGATACGCAGTATTTT.

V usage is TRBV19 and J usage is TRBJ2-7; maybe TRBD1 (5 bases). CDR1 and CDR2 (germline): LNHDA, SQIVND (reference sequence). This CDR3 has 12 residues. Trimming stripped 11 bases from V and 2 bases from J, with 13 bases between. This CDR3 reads CASSRVPYEQYF. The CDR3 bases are TGTGCCTCCTCCAGGGTACCCTACGAGCAGTACTTC.

CDR3 coding DNA: TGTGCCAGCAGCCCGGGGGGCTACAATGAGCAGTTCTTC. This encodes CASSPGGYNEQFF. This chain joins TRBV27 and TRBJ2-1; 7 bases are shared with TRBD2. Trimming at V came to 6 bases and at J to 3 bases, leaving 2 bases not matched to a gene. The CDR3 is 13 residues long. Per germline, CDR1 MNHEY and CDR2 SMNVEV (reference sequence).

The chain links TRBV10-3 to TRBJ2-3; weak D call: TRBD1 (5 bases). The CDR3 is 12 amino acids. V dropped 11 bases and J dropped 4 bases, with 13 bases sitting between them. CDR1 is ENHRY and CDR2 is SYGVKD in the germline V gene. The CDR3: CAAAVTADTQYF. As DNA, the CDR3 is TGTGCCGCCGCCGTGACAGCAGATACGCAGTATTTT.

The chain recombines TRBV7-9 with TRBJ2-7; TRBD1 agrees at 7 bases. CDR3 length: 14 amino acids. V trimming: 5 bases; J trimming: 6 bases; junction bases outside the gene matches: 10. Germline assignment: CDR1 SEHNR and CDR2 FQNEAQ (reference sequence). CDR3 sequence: CASSDRDSPTEQYF. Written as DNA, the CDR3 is TGTGCCAGCAGCGACCGGGACAGCCCTACCGAGCAGTACTTC.

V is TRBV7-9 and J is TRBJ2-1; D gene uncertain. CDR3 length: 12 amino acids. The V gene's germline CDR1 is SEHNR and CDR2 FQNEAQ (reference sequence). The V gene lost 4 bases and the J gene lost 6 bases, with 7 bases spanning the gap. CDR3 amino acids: CASSSPGNEQFF. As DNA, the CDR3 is TGTGCCAGCAGCTCCCCGGGCAATGAGCAGTTCTTC.

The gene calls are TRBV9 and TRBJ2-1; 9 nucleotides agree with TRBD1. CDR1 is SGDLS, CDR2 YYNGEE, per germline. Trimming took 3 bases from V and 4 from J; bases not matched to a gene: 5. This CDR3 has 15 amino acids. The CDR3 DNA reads TGTGCCAGCAGCGCACCGGGACAGGGATACAATGAGCAGTTCTTC. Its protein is CASSAPGQGYNEQFF.